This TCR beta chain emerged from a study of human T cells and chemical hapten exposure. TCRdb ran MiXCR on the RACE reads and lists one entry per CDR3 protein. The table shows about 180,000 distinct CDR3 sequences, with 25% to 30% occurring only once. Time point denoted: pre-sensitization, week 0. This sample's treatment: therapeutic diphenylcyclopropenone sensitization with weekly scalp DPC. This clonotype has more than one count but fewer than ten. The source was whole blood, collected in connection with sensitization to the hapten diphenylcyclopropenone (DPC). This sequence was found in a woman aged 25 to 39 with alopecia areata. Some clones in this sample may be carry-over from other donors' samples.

This CDR3 reads CASSLMASGAGELFF. The CDR3 coding sequence is TGTGCCAGCAGTTTAATGGCTAGCGGGGCCGGGGAGCTGTTTTTT. The V call is TRBV28, the J call TRBJ2-2, with 9 bases identical to TRBD2. The germline CDR1 and CDR2 sequences are MDHEN and SYDVKM. The length of the CDR3 is 15 residues. The V segment lost 2 bases and the J segment 6 bases; nucleotides outside the gene matches: 4.